Listed here are 23 T cell receptor beta chains from one sample, sequenced in a study of blood T cell repertoires in COVID-19. The data were produced by immunoSEQ multiplex PCR, yet TCRdb's version contains in-frame clones alone and is incomplete. The table records 45,000 or so clones, approximately 87% of them present only once. Sequences were obtained from peripheral blood. Every receptor here comes from a woman of 80 years or more with COVID-19, enrolled during active disease.

This clone was recorded once. J is TRBJ2-1 and V is TRBV18; TRBD1 aligns across 8 bases. This CDR3 region has 14 residues. Unmatched junction bases numbered 3, after V lost 6 bases and J lost 2 bases. Germline loops: CDR1 KGHSH, CDR2 LQKENI. Here the CDR3 reads CASSLDRAYNEQFF. The CDR3, as DNA: TGTGCCAGCTCGCTGGACAGGGCCTACAATGAGCAGTTCTTC.

This clone was seen a handful of times. V is TRBV28 and J is TRBJ1-1; D remains unclear. Per germline, CDR1 MDHEN and CDR2 SYDVKM. The CDR3 contains 21 residues. Trimming left V 3 bases short and J 0 bases short, with 29 bases between. CDR3 DNA sequence: TGTGCCAGCAGTTTGGCTTCCATGGAGGGTTGGGGTCTCAAGATGAACACTGAAGCTTTCTTT. As protein: CASSLASMEGWGLKMNTEAFF.

The chain uses TRBV10-3 and TRBJ1-1; possible D gene TRBD1, 5 bases. Trimming left V 4 bases short and J 3 bases short, with 12 bases between. Per the germline V gene, CDR1 is ENHRY and CDR2 is SYGVKD. CDR3 length equals 14 residues. The CDR3 DNA sequence: TGTGCCATCAGTGCTAAGTTCAGGGACACTGAAGCTTTCTTT. Translated: CAISAKFRDTEAFF.

V gene TRBV6-5 combines with J gene TRBJ1-1; 7 nucleotides line up with TRBD1. CDR3 length: 15 amino acids. Trimming cost V 0 bases and J 4 bases; bases outside gene matches: 5. The germline V gene has CDR1 MNHEY and CDR2 SVGAGI. In DNA, the CDR3 is TGTGCCAGCAGTTACTCGTCCCAGGGGGGCACTGAAGCTTTCTTT. It translates to CASSYSSQGGTEAFF.

Remarks on this clone: The sample has other DNA sequences that encode this CDR3 too. The V and J genes are TRBV7-3 and TRBJ2-2; 7 bases match TRBD1. Germline lookup yields CDR1 SGHTA and CDR2 FQGTGA. Trimming took 4 bases from V and 0 from J; bases not matched to a gene: 2. This CDR3 region has 15 residues. DNA of the CDR3: TGTGCCAGCAGCTCCGGACAGGCGAACACCGGGGAGCTGTTTTTT. Translated, it gives CASSSGQANTGELFF.

V gene TRBV5-1 combines with J gene TRBJ1-2, with 9 bases fitting TRBD1. Germline V gene lookup returns CDR1 SGHRS and CDR2 YFSETQ. The CDR3 has 17 residues. J lost 6 bases, V lost 0 bases, and 12 bases had no gene match. The CDR3 nucleotides read TGCGCCAGCAGCTTGGCTCAAAGACTACAGGGGGCTGATGGCTACACCTTC. Its translation is CASSLAQRLQGADGYTF. The full variable domain, rest sourced from reference TRBV5-1 and TRBJ1-2, is KAGVTQTPRYLIKTRGQQVTLSCSPISGHRSVSWYQQTPGQGLQFLFEYFSETQRNKGNFPGRFSGRQFSNSRSEMNVSTLELGDSALYLCASSLAQRLQGADGYTFGSGTRLTVV.

The rearrangement links TRBV19 to TRBJ2-7; 7 positions agree with TRBD1. CDR3 length equals 14 residues. V shed 4 bases, J shed 4 bases, and the junction held 7 bases outside the gene matches. The germline gives CDR1 LNHDA, CDR2 SQIVND (reference sequence). CDR3 DNA sequence: TGTGCCAGTAGTAGACCGGGACAGACTTACGAGCAGTACTTC. Its translation: CASSRPGQTYEQYF.

This chain links TRBV5-6 with TRBJ1-4; 8 bases are a match to TRBD1. The CDR3 sequence is 16 residues long. The V and J ends lost 2 bases and 8 bases, in that order; junction bases with no gene match: 11. CDR1 is SGHDT, CDR2 YYEEEE, per germline. The CDR3 DNA reads TGTGCCAGCAGCTTCTACCGACAGGGGTGGGAGGAAAAACTGTTTTTT. Its translation: CASSFYRQGWEEKLFF. Full variable domain (remainder filled in from reference TRBV5-6 and TRBJ1-4): DAGVTQSPTHLIKTRGQQVTLRCSPKSGHDTVSWYQQALGQGPQFIFQYYEEEERQRGNFPDRFSGHQFPNYSSELNVNALLLGDSALYLCASSFYRQGWEEKLFFGSGTQLSVL.

The chain couples TRBV23-1 to TRBJ1-5; D is ambiguous. TRBV23-1 is an ORF; its function is uncertain. V was cut by 1 base and J by 2 bases, with 21 bases left in between. This CDR3 is 19 amino acids long. The DNA of the CDR3 is TGCGCCAGCAGTCAATGGTTGACTTTCGCCTTGAGGGGCAATCAGCCCCAGCATTTT. Amino acids: CASSQWLTFALRGNQPQHF.

The chain is built from TRBV7-2 and TRBJ1-3; no firm D call. This CDR3 region has 14 residues. The V end was cut by 1 base, the J end by 3 bases, with 7 bases between. Germline-derived CDR1 and CDR2 are SGHTA and FQGNSA. The CDR3 sequence: CASSLGLIGNTIYF. CDR3 DNA: TGTGCCAGCAGCTTAGGACTTATTGGAAACACCATATATTTT. Together with reference TRBV7-2 and TRBJ1-3, the CDR3 gives the full variable domain: GAGVSQSPSNKVTEKGKDVELRCDPISGHTALYWYRQSLGQGLEFLIYFQGNSAPDKSGLPSDRFSAERTGGSVSTLTIQRTQQEDSAVYLCASSLGLIGNTIYFGEGSWLTVV.

V is TRBV9 and J is TRBJ2-1, with 12 bases that match TRBD2. Germline V gene data show CDR1 as SGDLS and CDR2 as YYNGEE. The J segment lost 2 bases and the V segment lost 3 bases, leaving 15 bases of the junction unmatched. The CDR3 consists of 20 residues. CDR3 sequence (DNA): TGTGCCAGCAGCGAAGGGACTAGCGGGTTCGCATCCTCAACCTACAATGAGCAGTTCTTC. This translates into CASSEGTSGFASSTYNEQFF. Based on the CDR3 plus reference TRBV9 and TRBJ2-1, the full variable domain is DSGVTQTPKHLITATGQRVTLRCSPRSGDLSVYWYQQSLDQGLQFLIQYYNGEERAKGNILERFSAQQFPDLHSELNLSSLELGDSALYFCASSEGTSGFASSTYNEQFFGPGTRLTVL.

The gene calls are TRBV7-3 and TRBJ1-1; 7 bases align to TRBD1. The germline gives CDR1 SGHTA, CDR2 FQGTGA. J lost 2 bases, V lost 4 bases, and 7 bases had no gene match. The length of the CDR3 is 15 residues. In nucleotides, the CDR3 is TGTGCCAGCAGCTCTACAGGGGCCCTCAACACTGAAGCTTTCTTT. It codes for CASSSTGALNTEAFF.

V is TRBV7-2 and J is TRBJ1-2; no definite D call. The germline gives CDR1 SGHTA, CDR2 FQGNSA. V was clipped by 1 base and J by 0 bases, with 9 bases between them. This CDR3 has 15 residues. The CDR3 DNA sequence: TGTGCCAGCAGCTTAGATTACAGTTCTAACTATGGCTACACCTTC. Translating gives CASSLDYSSNYGYTF.

V is TRBV11-2 and J is TRBJ1-3; possibly TRBD1 for D (6 bases). Per germline, CDR1 SGHAT and CDR2 FQNNGV. The CDR3 sequence is 16 residues long. The V end lost 6 bases, the J end lost 2 bases, and 17 bases lay between the germline ends. CDR3 amino acids: CASRLQGTTPGNTIYF. DNA for the CDR3: TGTGCCAGCAGACTACAGGGTACGACTCCTGGAAACACCATATATTTT.

This clone was observed a handful of times. The rearrangement links TRBV10-3 to TRBJ1-5, with 7 bases matching TRBD1. The CDR3 has 11 amino acids. The germline V gene encodes CDR1 ENHRY and CDR2 SYGVKD. The V segment lost 11 bases and the J segment 7 bases; nucleotides outside the gene matches: 5. DNA for the CDR3: TGTGCCTCACCAGGGGGGCAGCCCCAGCATTTT. It is translated as CASPGGQPQHF.

The rearrangement joins TRBV7-9 to TRBJ1-2; D is undetermined. Germline-derived CDR1 and CDR2 are SEHNR and FQNEAQ (reference sequence). CDR3 length: 15 amino acids. V was trimmed by 2 bases and J by 2 bases, leaving 12 bases between them. The CDR3 DNA follows: TGTGCCAGCAGCTTAAGTGGGCTCAGGAACTATGGCTACACCTTC. This translates into CASSLSGLRNYGYTF.

The table lists this clone with a count of one. This sequence joins TRBV10-3 and TRBJ2-3, with D possibly being TRBD2 (6 bases). This CDR3 has 12 residues. Germline assignment: CDR1 ENHRY and CDR2 SYGVKD. V lost 9 bases, J lost 4 bases, and 11 bases lay in between. The DNA for the CDR3 is TGTGCCATATCCGGGAGCGCAGATACGCAGTATTTT. Its translation: CAISGSADTQYF.

This clone was detected only a few times. For the CDR3, the DNA is TGTGCCAGCAGCAAACGGGGGGCCGGGGAGCTGTTTTTT. Its translation is CASSKRGAGELFF. The chain couples TRBV21-1 to TRBJ2-2; the D call in the table, TRBD2, was not verified against the DNA. TRBV21-1 is an annotated pseudogene. The CDR3 consists of 13 residues.

The gene calls are TRBV19 and TRBJ2-3; possible D gene TRBD2, 5 bases. Per germline, CDR1 LNHDA and CDR2 SQIVND (reference sequence). The V gene lost 6 bases and the J gene lost 8 bases, with 15 bases spanning the gap. The CDR3 has 13 residues. The CDR3 region is CASSRLPRGTQYF. The CDR3, as DNA: TGTGCCAGTAGCCGTCTTCCCCGGGGTACGCAGTATTTT.

The rearrangement uses TRBV9 and TRBJ1-2; possibly TRBD1 for D (5 bases). Germline assignment: CDR1 SGDLS and CDR2 YYNGEE. The CDR3 runs 15 residues. Trimming shortened V by 0 bases and J by 2 bases, and 11 bases separated the two germline ends. The CDR3 is CASSVGDSGNYGYTF. For the CDR3, the DNA is TGTGCCAGCAGCGTAGGGGACTCCGGGAACTATGGCTACACCTTC.

CDR3 protein: CASSLGPTRGSNQPQHF. CDR3 nucleotides: TGTGCCAGCAGCTTAGGACCCACTCGAGGAAGCAATCAGCCCCAGCATTTT. This chain uses TRBV7-6 with TRBJ1-5; D remains ambiguous. V lost 1 base and J lost 1, with 14 bases in between. Germline CDR1 and CDR2: SGHVS and FNYEAQ. This CDR3 comprises 17 residues.

The V gene is TRBV19, the J gene TRBJ1-5; 8 bases fit TRBD1. Germline assignment: CDR1 LNHDA and CDR2 SQIVND (reference sequence). This CDR3 contains 18 residues. Unmatched junction bases numbered 19, after V lost 5 bases and J lost 7 bases. The CDR3 DNA follows: TGTGCCAGTAGTCCCCCCAGACAGGGGAGAGGAGTTAGACAGCCCCAGCATTTT. Translated: CASSPPRQGRGVRQPQHF.

In this sample, this clone turned up a few times. The chain is built from TRBV28 and TRBJ2-4, with 13 nucleotides matching TRBD2. The J segment lost 6 bases and the V segment lost 6 bases, leaving 8 bases of the junction unmatched. Germline V gives CDR1 MDHEN, CDR2 SYDVKM. There are 16 residues in the CDR3. CDR3 amino acids: CASREGLAGVANIQYF. The CDR3 DNA is TGTGCCAGCAGAGAAGGACTAGCGGGAGTGGCAAACATTCAGTACTTC. Full variable domain (missing parts from reference TRBV28 and TRBJ2-4): DVKVTQSSRYLVKRTGEKVFLECVQDMDHENMFWYRQDPGLGLRLIYFSYDVKMKEKGDIPEGYSVSREKKERFSLILESASTNQTSMYLCASREGLAGVANIQYFGAGTRLSVL.